This note documents a single T cell receptor beta chain sequence. Its specificity is unknown. This CDR3 is also generated by other DNA sequences in the sample. Sequencing was performed with immunoSEQ multiplex PCR; in TCRdb, only in-frame clones are kept and a portion is missing. Found here are 2,500,000 or so clones, just over 90% of them singletons; the top ten hold over 0.12%. This entry comes from a study of shared clonotypes between healthy human individuals. Study conclusions and caveats: Shared across four donors were around 5% of the naive CD4 clonotypes.

Germline assignment: CDR1 SGHNT and CDR2 YYREEE (reference sequence). Deletions cut 1 base from V and 5 bases from J, with 8 bases between. This CDR3 comprises 13 residues. The gene calls are TRBV5-4 and TRBJ2-3, with D possibly called TRBD1 or TRBD2 (5 bases each). Sequencing was performed on naive CD4+ T cells sorted from blood. Subset indicated: CD45RA+ positively selected. The TCR was taken from a man between 18 and 35 years old in good health. The CDR3 loop reads CASSLQGEDTQYF. The CDR3 DNA follows: TGTGCCAGCAGCTTGCAGGGAGAAGATACGCAGTATTTT.